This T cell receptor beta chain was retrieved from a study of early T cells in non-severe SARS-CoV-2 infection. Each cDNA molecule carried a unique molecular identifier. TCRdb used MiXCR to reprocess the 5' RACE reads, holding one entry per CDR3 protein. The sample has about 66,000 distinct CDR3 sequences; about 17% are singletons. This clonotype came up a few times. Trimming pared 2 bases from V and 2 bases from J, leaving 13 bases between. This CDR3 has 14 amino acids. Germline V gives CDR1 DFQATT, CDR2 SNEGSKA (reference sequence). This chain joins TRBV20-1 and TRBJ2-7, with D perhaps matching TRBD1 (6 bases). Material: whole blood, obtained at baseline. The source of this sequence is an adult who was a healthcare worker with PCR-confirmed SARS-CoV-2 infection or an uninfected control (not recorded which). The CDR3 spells CSARPQGHTYEQYF. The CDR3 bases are TGCAGTGCTAGACCACAGGGACACACCTACGAGCAGTACTTC.